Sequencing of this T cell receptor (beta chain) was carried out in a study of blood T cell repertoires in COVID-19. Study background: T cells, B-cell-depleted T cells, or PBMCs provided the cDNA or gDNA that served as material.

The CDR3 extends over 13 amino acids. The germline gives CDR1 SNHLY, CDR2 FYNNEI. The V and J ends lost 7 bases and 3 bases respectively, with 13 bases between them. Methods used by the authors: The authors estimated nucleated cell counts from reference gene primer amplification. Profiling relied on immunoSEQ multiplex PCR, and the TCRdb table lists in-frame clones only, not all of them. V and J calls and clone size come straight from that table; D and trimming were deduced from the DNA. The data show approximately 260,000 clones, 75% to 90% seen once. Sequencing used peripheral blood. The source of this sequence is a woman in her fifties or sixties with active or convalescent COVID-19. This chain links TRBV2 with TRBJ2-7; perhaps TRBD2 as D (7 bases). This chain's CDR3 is CASIGGANYEQYF. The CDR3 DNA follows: TGTGCCAGCATAGGGGGGGCAAACTACGAGCAGTACTTC.